The clone carrying this T cell receptor (beta chain) was observed a handful of times. This sample stems from a study of blood T cell repertoires in COVID-19. For the study at large: The United States, Italy and Spain supplied acute and convalescent COVID-19 samples. T cells, B-cell-depleted T cells, or PBMCs provided the cDNA or gDNA that served as material.

CDR1 MNHEY and CDR2 SMNVEV come from the germline V gene (reference sequence). Trimming left V 6 bases short and J 6 bases short, with 17 bases between. The CDR3 covers 14 residues. Original handling: Amplified reference gene primers provided the basis for estimating nucleated cell counts. Assay used: immunoSEQ multiplex PCR; TCRdb lists only in-frame clones, some missing. That table supplies the V and J calls and clone size; D and trimming were determined from the DNA. The sample lists under 95,000 clones; approximately 86% were seen once. The source material was peripheral blood. This chain uses TRBV27 with TRBJ1-1; D gene unclear. The sequence was collected from a woman older than 75 with acute or convalescent COVID-19. This CDR3 is CASSPTQVRAEAFF. CDR3 coding DNA: TGTGCCAGCAGCCCGACCCAGGTGAGGGCTGAAGCTTTCTTT.